The entry that follows covers one T cell receptor (beta chain) sequence. The target antigen is unknown. The source of the sample is a study of T cell responses to AZD1222 COVID-19 vaccine. About the research overall: Investigators merged groups given second doses at roughly 4 or roughly 12 weeks. General study points: Reportedly, nearly half the spike-specific TCRs target unmutated variant regions. Vaccine-related CD4 TCRs covered spike, predominating at 160-218 and 743-854.

Here immunoSEQ multiplex PCR was the method, and the copy in TCRdb shows in-frame clones only, minus some. The sample consists of roughly 120,000 clones, under 95% of them appearing once. With V trimmed by 0 bases and J by 4 bases, 4 bases remained unmatched. Per the germline V gene, CDR1 is MNHEY and CDR2 is SVGAGI. The CDR3 totals 15 residues. The clonotype originates from an adult in good health. The sequencing used peripheral blood, collected on day 0 of AZD1222 vaccination. The chain couples TRBV6-5 to TRBJ2-7, with 9 positions matching TRBD1. Written as DNA, the CDR3 is TGTGCCAGCAGTTACTCCCGGGACAGGGTGTACGAGCAGTACTTC. Translating gives CASSYSRDRVYEQYF.